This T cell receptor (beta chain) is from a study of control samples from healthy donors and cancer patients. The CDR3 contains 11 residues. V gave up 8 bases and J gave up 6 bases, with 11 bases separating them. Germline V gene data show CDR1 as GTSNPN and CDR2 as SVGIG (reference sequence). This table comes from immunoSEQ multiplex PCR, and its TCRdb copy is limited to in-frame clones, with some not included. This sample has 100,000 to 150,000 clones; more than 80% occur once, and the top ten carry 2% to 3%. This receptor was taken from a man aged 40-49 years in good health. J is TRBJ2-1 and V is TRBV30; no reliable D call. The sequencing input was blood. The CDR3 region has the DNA TGTGCCCGCTCGGATCCCAATGAGCAGTTCTTC. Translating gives CARSDPNEQFF.